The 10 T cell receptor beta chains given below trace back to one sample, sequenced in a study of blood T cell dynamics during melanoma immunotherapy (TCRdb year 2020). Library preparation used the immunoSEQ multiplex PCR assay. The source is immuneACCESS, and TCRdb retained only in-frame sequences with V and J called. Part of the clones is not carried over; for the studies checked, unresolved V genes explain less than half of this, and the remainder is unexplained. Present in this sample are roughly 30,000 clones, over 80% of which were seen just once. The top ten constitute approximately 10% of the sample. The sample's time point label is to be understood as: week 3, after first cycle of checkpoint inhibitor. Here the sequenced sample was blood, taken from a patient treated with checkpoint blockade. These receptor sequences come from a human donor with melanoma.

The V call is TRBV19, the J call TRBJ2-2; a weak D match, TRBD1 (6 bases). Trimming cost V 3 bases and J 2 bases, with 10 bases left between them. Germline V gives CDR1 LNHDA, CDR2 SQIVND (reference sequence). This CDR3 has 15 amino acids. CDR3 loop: CASSMGAFNTGELFF. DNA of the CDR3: TGTGCCAGTAGTATGGGGGCCTTTAACACCGGGGAGCTGTTTTTT.

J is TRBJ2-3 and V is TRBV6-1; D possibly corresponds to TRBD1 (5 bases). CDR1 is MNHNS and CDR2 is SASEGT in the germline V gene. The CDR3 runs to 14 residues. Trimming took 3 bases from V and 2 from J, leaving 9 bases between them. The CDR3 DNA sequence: TGTGCCAGCAGTGAGGGGCAGATCACAGATACGCAGTATTTT. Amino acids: CASSEGQITDTQYF.

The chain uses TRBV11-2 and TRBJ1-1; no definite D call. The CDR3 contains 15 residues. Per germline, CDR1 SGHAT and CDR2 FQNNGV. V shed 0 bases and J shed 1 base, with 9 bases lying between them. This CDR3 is CASSLERTQNTEAFF. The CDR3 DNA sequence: TGTGCCAGCAGCTTAGAGCGCACTCAGAACACTGAAGCTTTCTTT.

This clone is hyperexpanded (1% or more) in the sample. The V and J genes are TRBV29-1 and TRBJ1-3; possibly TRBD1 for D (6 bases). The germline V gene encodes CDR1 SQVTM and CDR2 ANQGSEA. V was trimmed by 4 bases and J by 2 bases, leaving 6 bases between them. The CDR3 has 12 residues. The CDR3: CSVAGAGNTIYF. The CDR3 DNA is TGCAGCGTTGCAGGGGCTGGAAACACCATATATTTT. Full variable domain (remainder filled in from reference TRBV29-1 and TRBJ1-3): SAVISQKPSRDICQRGTSLTIQCQVDSQVTMMFWYRQQPGQSLTLIATANQGSEATYESGFVIDKFPISRPNLTFSTLTVSNMSPEDSSIYLCSVAGAGNTIYFGEGSWLTVV.

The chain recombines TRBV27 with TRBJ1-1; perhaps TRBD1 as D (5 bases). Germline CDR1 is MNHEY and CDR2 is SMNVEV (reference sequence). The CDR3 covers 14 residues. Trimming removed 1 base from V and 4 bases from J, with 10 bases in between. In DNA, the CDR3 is TGTGCCAGCAGTTTATTGGGGGTTAGCACTGAAGCTTTCTTT. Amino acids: CASSLLGVSTEAFF.

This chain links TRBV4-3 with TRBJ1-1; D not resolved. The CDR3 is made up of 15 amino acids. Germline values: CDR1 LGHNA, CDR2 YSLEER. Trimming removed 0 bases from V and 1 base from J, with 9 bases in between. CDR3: CASSQDRLRNTEAFF. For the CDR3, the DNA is TGCGCCAGCAGCCAAGATAGACTCCGGAACACTGAAGCTTTCTTT.

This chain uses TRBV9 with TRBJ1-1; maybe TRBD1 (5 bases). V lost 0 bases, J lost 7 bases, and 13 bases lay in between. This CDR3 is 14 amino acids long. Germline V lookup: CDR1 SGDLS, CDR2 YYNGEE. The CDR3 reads CASSVDGWRGEAFF. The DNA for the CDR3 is TGTGCCAGCAGCGTAGACGGATGGAGGGGTGAAGCTTTCTTT.

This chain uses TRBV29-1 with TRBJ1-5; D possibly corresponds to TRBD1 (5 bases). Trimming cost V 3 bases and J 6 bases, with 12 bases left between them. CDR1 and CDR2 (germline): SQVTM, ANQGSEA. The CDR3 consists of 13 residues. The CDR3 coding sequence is TGCAGCGTTGATGGAGGGGACGGTCAGCCCCAGCATTTT. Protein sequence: CSVDGGDGQPQHF.

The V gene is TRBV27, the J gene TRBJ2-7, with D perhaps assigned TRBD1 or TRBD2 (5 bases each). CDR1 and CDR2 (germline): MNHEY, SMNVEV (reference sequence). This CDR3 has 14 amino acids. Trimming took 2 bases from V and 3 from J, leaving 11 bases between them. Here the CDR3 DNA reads TGTGCCAGCAGTTTAGGGGGAACTCTCTACGAGCAGTACTTC. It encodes CASSLGGTLYEQYF.

CDR3 DNA: TGTGCCAGCAGCTTGGTGACGGTTGATGAGCAGTTCTTC. Translation: CASSLVTVDEQFF. The chain recombines TRBV5-6 with TRBJ2-1; D gene uncertain. This CDR3 spans 13 amino acids. Trimming left V 0 bases short and J 8 bases short, with 9 bases between. The germline V gene has CDR1 SGHDT and CDR2 YYEEEE.